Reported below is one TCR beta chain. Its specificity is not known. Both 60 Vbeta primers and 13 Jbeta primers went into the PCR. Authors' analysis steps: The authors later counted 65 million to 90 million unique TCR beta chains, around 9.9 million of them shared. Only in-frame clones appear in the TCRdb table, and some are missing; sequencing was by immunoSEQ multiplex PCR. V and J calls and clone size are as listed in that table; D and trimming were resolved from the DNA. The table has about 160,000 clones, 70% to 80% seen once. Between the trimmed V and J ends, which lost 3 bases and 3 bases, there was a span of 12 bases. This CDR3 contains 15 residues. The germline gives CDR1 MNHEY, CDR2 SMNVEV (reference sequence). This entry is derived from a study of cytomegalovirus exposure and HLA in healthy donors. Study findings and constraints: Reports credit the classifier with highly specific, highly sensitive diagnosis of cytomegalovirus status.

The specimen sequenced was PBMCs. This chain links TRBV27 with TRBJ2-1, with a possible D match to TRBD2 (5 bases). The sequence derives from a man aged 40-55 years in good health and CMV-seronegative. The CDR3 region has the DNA TGTGCCAGCAGTTTCCACACTAGGTTCTACAATGAGCAGTTCTTC. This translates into CASSFHTRFYNEQFF.